Listed below are T cell receptor beta chains from one sample, sequenced in a study of T cells in Graves' hyperthyroidism and ophthalmopathy. TCRdb used MiXCR to reprocess the multiplex PCR reads, holding one entry per CDR3 protein. The table has 500,000 to 700,000 distinct CDR3 sequences, roughly a sixth seen once. The sequenced sample consisted of blood. The receptors were gathered from a woman between 18 and 30 years old with Graves' hyperthyroidism. CDR3s leave out the opening cysteine and the closing phenylalanine or tryptophan.

J	length	V	CDR3
TRBJ2-5	12	TRBV3-1	ASSPTSGKETQY
TRBJ1-2	13	TRBV6-1	ASSHGTGKRDGYT
TRBJ2-3	13	TRBV6-2/TRBV6-3	ASSAGLAATDTQY
TRBJ2-1	14	TRBV20-1	SAPPMGVQTYNEQF
TRBJ1-3	12	TRBV6-5	ASRRVGSGNTIY
TRBJ1-1	13	TRBV7-2	ASSLGDRGGAEAF
TRBJ2-5	12	TRBV6-2/TRBV6-3	ASIDGPGKETQY
TRBJ2-1	10	TRBV6-2/TRBV6-3	ASGLDYNEQF
TRBJ2-7	13	TRBV20-1	SASAGTPGGDEQY
TRBJ2-3	15	TRBV24-1	ATSDQSLGGAGDTQY
TRBJ2-2	13	TRBV3-1	ASSPDAGSTGELF
TRBJ2-1	13	TRBV28	ASSLGLVRYNAQF
TRBJ1-3	10	TRBV30	AWDRPGNTIY
TRBJ2-1	10	TRBV20-1	SARGTNYEQF
TRBJ2-1	12	TRBV29-1	SVEDRVDESEQF
TRBJ2-1	11	TRBV11-2	ASSPGTSGSGF
TRBJ1-6	12	TRBV7-8	ASSPGGPSPTLH
TRBJ2-3	14	TRBV7-2	ASSLEPGSDPDTQY
TRBJ2-5	13	TRBV7-2	ASRLLGGGQETQY
TRBJ1-1	14	TRBV2	ASSEGTGLRDTEAF
TRBJ1-1	13	TRBV5-4	ASSPVGRANTEAF
TRBJ2-4	13	TRBV13	ASSRGTPRGNIQY
TRBJ1-4	13	TRBV18	ASSPPGRANEKLF
TRBJ1-2	10	TRBV28	ASSSSRSGYT
TRBJ2-2	12	TRBV2	ASSGGGSPGELF
TRBJ2-1	13	TRBV6-1	ASSLGASGSNEQF
TRBJ2-2	15	TRBV28	ASSPWTSGREAGELF
TRBJ1-2	12	TRBV4-2	ASSQAGGSYGYT
TRBJ1-1	15	TRBV5-1	ASSLGYRDKPFTEAF
TRBJ1-5	14	TRBV7-2	ASSLVGGRSNQPQH
TRBJ1-2	12	TRBV12-3/TRBV12-4	ASSKGQGENGYT
TRBJ1-1	11	TRBV7-9	ASSSSSGPEAF
TRBJ2-7	13	TRBV6-1	ASRERLAGVGEQY
TRBJ1-1	9	TRBV27	ARLQNTEAF
TRBJ2-1	14	TRBV3-1	ASSAMGAGSYNEQF
TRBJ2-7	15	TRBV18	ASSPYISGSEAYERY
TRBJ2-3	16	TRBV4-2	ASSQRQFRDRYTDTQY
TRBJ2-7	14	TRBV12-5	ASGWSETGVSYEQY
TRBJ1-1	16	TRBV3-1	ASSQDRARKGTNTEAF
TRBJ1-5	13	TRBV20-1	SASGQGVYDQPQH
TRBJ2-1	11	TRBV7-9	ASSSGTDNEQF
TRBJ2-1	12	TRBV28	ASSSIWGNDEQF
TRBJ2-1	12	TRBV5-1	ASGPLAGHNEQF
TRBJ2-1	14	TRBV20-1	SATTGDPRPYNEQF
TRBJ2-7	12	TRBV20-1	SARDWGRSYEQY
TRBJ1-5	10	TRBV7-8	ASSFSSQPQH
TRBJ1-2	14	TRBV19	ASSFGQGLISYGYT